The T cell receptor beta chain under discussion was sequenced for a study of T cell changes during pregnancy in multiple sclerosis. Libraries were prepared by immunoSEQ multiplex PCR; TCRdb keeps only in-frame clonotypes and omits some of them. There are around 39,000 clones in the sample; 90% to 95% occur only once, and 0.43% lies in the top ten. The sequencing here drew on CD4+ T cells from peripheral blood mononuclear cells, taken in the third trimester of pregnancy. This clonotype was sampled from a female donor in good health, enrolled as a control in a pregnancy study.

As DNA, the CDR3 is TGTGCCAGCCGGTTCGGGGAAGGTACCGGGGAGCTGTTTTTT. Its translation is CASRFGEGTGELFF. The J gene is TRBJ2-2, the V gene TRBV9; the D gene is possibly TRBD2 (5 bases). Trimming took 7 bases from V and 5 from J, leaving 15 bases between them. Germline-derived CDR1 and CDR2 are SGDLS and YYNGEE. The CDR3 runs to 14 residues.